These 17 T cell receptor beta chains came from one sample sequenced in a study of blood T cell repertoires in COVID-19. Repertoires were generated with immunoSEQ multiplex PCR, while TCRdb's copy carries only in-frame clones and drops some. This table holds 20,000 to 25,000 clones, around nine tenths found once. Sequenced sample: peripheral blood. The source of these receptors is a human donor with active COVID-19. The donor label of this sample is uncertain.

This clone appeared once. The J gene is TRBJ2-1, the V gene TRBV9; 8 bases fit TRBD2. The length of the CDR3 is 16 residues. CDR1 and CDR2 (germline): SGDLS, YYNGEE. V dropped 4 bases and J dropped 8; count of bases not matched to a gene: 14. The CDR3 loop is CASSPTGTRGWDEQFF. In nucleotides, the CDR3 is TGTGCCAGCAGCCCAACAGGGACTAGGGGGTGGGATGAGCAGTTCTTC.

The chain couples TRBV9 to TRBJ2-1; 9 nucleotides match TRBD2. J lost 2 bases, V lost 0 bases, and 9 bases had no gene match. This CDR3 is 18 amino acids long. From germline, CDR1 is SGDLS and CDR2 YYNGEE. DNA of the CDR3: TGTGCCAGCAGCGTAGAGGGATTGGCGGGAGGGACCTACAATGAGCAGTTCTTC. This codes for CASSVEGLAGGTYNEQFF.

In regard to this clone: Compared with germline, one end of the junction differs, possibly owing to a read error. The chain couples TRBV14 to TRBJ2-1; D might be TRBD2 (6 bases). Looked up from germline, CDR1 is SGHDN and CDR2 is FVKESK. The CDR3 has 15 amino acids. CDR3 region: CASSQTSLSFNEQFF. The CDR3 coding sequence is TGTGCCAGCAGCCAAACTAGCTTATCCTTCAATGAGCAGTTCTTC.

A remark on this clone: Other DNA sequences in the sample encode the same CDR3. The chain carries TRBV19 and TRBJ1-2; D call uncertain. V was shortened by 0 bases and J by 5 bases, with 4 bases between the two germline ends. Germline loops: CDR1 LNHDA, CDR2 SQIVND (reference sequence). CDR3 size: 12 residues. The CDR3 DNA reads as TGTGCCAGTAGTATAGACCGGTATGGCTACACCTTC. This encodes CASSIDRYGYTF.

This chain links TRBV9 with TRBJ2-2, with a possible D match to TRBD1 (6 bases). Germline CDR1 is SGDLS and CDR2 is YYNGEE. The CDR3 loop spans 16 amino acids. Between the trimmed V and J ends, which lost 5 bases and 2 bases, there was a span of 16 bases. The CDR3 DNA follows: TGTGCCAGCAGTCTCCGACAGGAAGCTAACACCGGGGAGCTGTTTTTT. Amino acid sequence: CASSLRQEANTGELFF. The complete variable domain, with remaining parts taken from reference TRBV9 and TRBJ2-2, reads DSGVTQTPKHLITATGQRVTLRCSPRSGDLSVYWYQQSLDQGLQFLIQYYNGEERAKGNILERFSAQQFPDLHSELNLSSLELGDSALYFCASSLRQEANTGELFFGEGSRLTVL.

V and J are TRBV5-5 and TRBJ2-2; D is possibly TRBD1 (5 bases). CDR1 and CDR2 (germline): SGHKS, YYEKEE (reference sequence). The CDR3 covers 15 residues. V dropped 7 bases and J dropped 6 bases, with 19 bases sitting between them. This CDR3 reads CASLDRIGRAGELFF. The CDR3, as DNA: TGTGCCAGCCTAGACAGAATCGGGCGAGCCGGGGAGCTGTTTTTT.

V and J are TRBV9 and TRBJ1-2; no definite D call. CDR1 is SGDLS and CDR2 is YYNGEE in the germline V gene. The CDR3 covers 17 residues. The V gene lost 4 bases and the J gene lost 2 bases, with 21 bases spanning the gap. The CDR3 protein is CASSLTSVGSQNYGYTF. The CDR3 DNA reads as TGTGCCAGCAGCCTAACCTCCGTGGGCAGCCAAAACTATGGCTACACCTTC. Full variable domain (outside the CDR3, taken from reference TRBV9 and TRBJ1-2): DSGVTQTPKHLITATGQRVTLRCSPRSGDLSVYWYQQSLDQGLQFLIQYYNGEERAKGNILERFSAQQFPDLHSELNLSSLELGDSALYFCASSLTSVGSQNYGYTFGSGTRLTVV.

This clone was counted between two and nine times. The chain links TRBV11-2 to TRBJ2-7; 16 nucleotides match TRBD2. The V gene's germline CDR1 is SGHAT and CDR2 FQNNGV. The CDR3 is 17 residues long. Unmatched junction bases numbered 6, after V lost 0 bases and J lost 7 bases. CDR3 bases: TGTGCCAGCAGCTTAGATGGGACTAGCGGGAGGGCCGTGGAGCAGTACTTC. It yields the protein CASSLDGTSGRAVEQYF.

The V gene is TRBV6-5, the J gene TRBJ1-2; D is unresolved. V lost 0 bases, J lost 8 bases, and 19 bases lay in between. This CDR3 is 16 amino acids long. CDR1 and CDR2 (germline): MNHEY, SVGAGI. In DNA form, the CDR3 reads TGTGCCAGCAGTTACTCGGCAGGCTTTAATCGTGACGGCTACACCTTC. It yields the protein CASSYSAGFNRDGYTF.

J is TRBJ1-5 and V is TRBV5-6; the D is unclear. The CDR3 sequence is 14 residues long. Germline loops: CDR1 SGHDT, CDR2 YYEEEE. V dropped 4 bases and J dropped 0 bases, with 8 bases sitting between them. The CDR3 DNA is TGTGCCAGCAGCCAACGGTATAGCAATCAGCCCCAGCATTTT. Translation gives CASSQRYSNQPQHF.

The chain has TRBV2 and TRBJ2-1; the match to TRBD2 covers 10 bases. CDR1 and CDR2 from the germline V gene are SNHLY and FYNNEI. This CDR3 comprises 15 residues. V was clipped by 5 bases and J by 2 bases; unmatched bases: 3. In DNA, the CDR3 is TGTGCCAGCAGTCTACTAGCGGGGCCCTACAATGAGCAGTTCTTC. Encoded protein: CASSLLAGPYNEQFF.

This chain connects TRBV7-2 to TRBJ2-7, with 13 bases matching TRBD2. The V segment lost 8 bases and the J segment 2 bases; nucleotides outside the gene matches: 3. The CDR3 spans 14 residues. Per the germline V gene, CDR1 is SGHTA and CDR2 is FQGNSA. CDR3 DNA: TGTGCCAGCGGGACTAGCGGGAACACCTACGAGCAGTACTTC. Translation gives CASGTSGNTYEQYF.

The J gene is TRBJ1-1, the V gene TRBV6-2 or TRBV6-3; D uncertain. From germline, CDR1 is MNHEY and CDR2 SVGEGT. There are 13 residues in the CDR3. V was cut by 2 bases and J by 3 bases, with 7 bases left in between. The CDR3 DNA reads TGTGCCAGCAGTTACGAGGGATACACTGAAGCTTTCTTT. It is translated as CASSYEGYTEAFF.

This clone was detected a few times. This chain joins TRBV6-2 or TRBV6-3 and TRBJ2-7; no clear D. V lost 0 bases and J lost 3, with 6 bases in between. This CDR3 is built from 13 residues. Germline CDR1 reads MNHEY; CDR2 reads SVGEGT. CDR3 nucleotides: TGTGCCAGCAGTTACTCGCCAGTCTACGAGCAGTACTTC. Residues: CASSYSPVYEQYF.

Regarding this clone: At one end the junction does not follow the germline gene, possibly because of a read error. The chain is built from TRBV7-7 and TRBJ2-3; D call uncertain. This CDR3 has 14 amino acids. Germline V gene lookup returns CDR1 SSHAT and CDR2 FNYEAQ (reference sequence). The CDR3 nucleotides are TGTGCTAGCAGCTTAAGTGGCCGCACAGATACGCAGTATTTT. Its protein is CASSLSGRTDTQYF.

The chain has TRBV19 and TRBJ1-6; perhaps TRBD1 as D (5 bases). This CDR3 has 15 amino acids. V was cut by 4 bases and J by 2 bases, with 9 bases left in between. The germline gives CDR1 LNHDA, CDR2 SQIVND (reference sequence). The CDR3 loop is CASSTRGTYNSPLHF. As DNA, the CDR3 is TGTGCCAGTAGTACCCGGGGGACCTATAATTCACCCCTCCACTTT.

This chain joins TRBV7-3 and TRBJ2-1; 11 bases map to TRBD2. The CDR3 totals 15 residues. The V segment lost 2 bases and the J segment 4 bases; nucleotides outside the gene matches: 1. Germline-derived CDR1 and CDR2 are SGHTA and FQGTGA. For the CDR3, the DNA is TGTGCCAGCAGCTTACGACTAGCGGGGTACAATGAGCAGTTCTTC. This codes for CASSLRLAGYNEQFF.